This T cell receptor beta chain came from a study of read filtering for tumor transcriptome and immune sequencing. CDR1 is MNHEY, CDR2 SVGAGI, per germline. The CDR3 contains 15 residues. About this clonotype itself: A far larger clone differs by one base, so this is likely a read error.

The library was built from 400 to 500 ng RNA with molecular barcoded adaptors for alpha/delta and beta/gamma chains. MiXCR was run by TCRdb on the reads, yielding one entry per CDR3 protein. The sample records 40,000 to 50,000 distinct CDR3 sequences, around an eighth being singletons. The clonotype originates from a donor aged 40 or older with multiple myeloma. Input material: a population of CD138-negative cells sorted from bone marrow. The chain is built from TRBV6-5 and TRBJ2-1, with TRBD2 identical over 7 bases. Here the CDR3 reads CASRGSGALNNGQFF. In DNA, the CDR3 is TGTGCCAGCAGGGGAAGCGGGGCTCTTAACAATGGGCAGTTCTTC.